This T cell receptor beta chain was retrieved from a study of CD4 T cells in relation to SARS-CoV-2 and coronaviruses. Study-level background: Controls used an HIV-1 Nef peptide pool or no peptide.

Germline V gene lookup returns CDR1 LGHDT and CDR2 YNNKEL (reference sequence). V was clipped by 4 bases and J by 6 bases, with 18 bases between them. This CDR3 spans 15 amino acids. CD4+ T cells from unexposed donors were obtained before the COVID-19 pandemic (2011-2018). Isolation of CD4+ T cells took place after around 11 days in culture. Testing used SARS-CoV-2 S/N and four cold-coronavirus spikes on unexposed-donor CD4+ T cells, cells permitting. Concerning this clone: Its antigen is currently unknown.

Sequencing was performed with immunoSEQ multiplex PCR; in TCRdb, only in-frame clones are kept and a portion is missing. Among some 22,000 clones listed, 60% to 80% were seen once. The receptor was derived from a human donor in good health. Input material: CD4+ T cells from PBMCs, cultured in vitro. The rearrangement links TRBV3-1 (or the pseudogene TRBV3-2) to TRBJ1-2; TRBD1 is a possible D gene (5 bases). In nucleotides, the CDR3 is TGTGCCAGCAGCCTCACCTTTGGGGGGTTACATGGCTACACCTTC. Encoded protein: CASSLTFGGLHGYTF.